This passage covers 18 T cell receptor beta chains from one sample sequenced in a study of post-analysis software for immune sequencing data. General observations from the study: Roughly 5 TRBV segments (TRBV5-6, TRBV5-1 and TRBV20-1 among them) occurred more frequently in patients than in controls.

These receptors lack a known antigen. Unique molecular identifiers were carried by the TCR beta cDNA libraries. Each CDR3 protein is one row after TCRdb ran MiXCR on the PCR reads. The sample includes 820,000 or so distinct CDR3 sequences, approximately 53% of them seen just once. The specimen was blood. All receptors come from a girl aged 10 to 17 with multiple sclerosis.

This clonotype was detected a few times. The rearrangement uses TRBV12-3 or TRBV12-4 and TRBJ1-6, with a tentative D call TRBD1 (5 bases). V lost 3 bases and J lost 7, with 13 bases in between. The CDR3 extends over 15 amino acids. DNA of the CDR3: TGTGCCAGCAGTTTCTACAGGCCGGGGAATTCACCCCTCCACTTT. Its translation: CASSFYRPGNSPLHF.

This sequence joins TRBV20-1 and TRBJ2-7, with 8 bases identical to TRBD2. Germline V gives CDR1 DFQATT, CDR2 SNEGSKA (reference sequence). With 0 bases clipped from V and 3 bases from J, the junction kept 16 bases outside the gene matches. The CDR3 covers 18 residues. CDR3 bases: TGCAGTGCTAGAGACCATAGGAGCCGGGCGGGAGGCGGCTACGAGCAGTACTTC. This translates into CSARDHRSRAGGGYEQYF.

This clonotype was counted once. The rearrangement uses TRBV18 and TRBJ1-2, with 10 bases lining up with TRBD1. J gave up 1 base and V 2 bases, and 4 bases lay outside the gene matches. The CDR3 length is 16 residues. In germline, CDR1 is KGHSH, CDR2 LQKENI. In DNA form, the CDR3 reads TGTGCCAGCTCACCAAGACAGGGGGCCGGTAACTATGGCTACACCTTC. It codes for CASSPRQGAGNYGYTF.

This clonotype has just a few counts. The chain has TRBV6-5 and TRBJ2-5; no definite D call. This CDR3 region has 15 residues. V was cut by 0 bases and J by 2 bases, with 10 bases left in between. Germline V gene data show CDR1 as MNHEY and CDR2 as SVGAGI. The CDR3 loop reads CASSYSILLQETQYF. In DNA, the CDR3 is TGTGCCAGCAGTTACTCTATCCTCCTGCAAGAGACCCAGTACTTC.

The CDR3 coding sequence is TGTGCCAGCAGCTTAGCGGTACTATACTACGAGCAGTACTTC. This sequence encodes CASSLAVLYYEQYF. The J gene is TRBJ2-7, the V gene TRBV11-1; D remains unclear. CDR3 size: 14 residues. The V gene lost 0 bases and the J gene lost 3 bases, with 9 bases spanning the gap. Germline lookup yields CDR1 SGHAT and CDR2 FQDESV (reference sequence).

This clonotype was seen more than once but under ten times. The chain uses TRBV6-1 and TRBJ2-5, with a tentative D call TRBD1 (6 bases). Germline V lookup: CDR1 MNHNS, CDR2 SASEGT. The CDR3 has 16 residues. The V and J ends lost 0 bases and 4 bases respectively, with 15 bases between them. In DNA form, the CDR3 reads TGTGCCAGCAGTGAAGCGCCTCTTGGGGGCGGAGAGACCCAGTACTTC. Translation: CASSEAPLGGGETQYF.

This clonotype came up once. The junction departs from germline at one end; a sequencing error may be responsible. The CDR3 loop reads CVSSPIDGNYGYTF. CDR3 DNA: TGTGTCAGCTCCCCCATTGACGGGAACTATGGCTACACCTTC. The V call is TRBV18, the J call TRBJ1-2; D uncertain. CDR1 is KGHSH, CDR2 LQKENI, per germline. This CDR3 spans 14 amino acids.

This clonotype has just a few counts. The chain uses TRBV20-1 and TRBJ2-1, with 12 bases that match TRBD2. The junction had 11 bases not matched to a gene; V was cut back by 6 bases and J by 2 bases. CDR3 length equals 17 residues. Germline values: CDR1 DFQATT, CDR2 SNEGSKA (reference sequence). CDR3 sequence: CSALTSGRRVPYNEQFF. The CDR3 bases are TGCAGTGCGTTGACTAGCGGGAGAAGGGTCCCCTACAATGAGCAGTTCTTC.

J is TRBJ2-1 and V is TRBV19, with a tentative D call TRBD2 (6 bases). CDR1 and CDR2 from the germline V gene are LNHDA and SQIVND (reference sequence). V lost 10 bases to trimming and J lost 0 bases, with 7 bases between them. This CDR3 has 12 amino acids. CDR3 in DNA: TGTGCCACGACTAGCTCCTACAATGAGCAGTTCTTC. Translated, it gives CATTSSYNEQFF.

This chain connects TRBV20-1 to TRBJ2-5; 7 bases line up with TRBD2. CDR1 DFQATT and CDR2 SNEGSKA come from the germline V gene (reference sequence). The CDR3 is 14 amino acids. V was clipped by 1 base and J by 2 bases; unmatched bases: 4. CDR3 nucleotides: TGCAGTGCTAGAGTAGCGGGCCGTCAAGAGACCCAGTACTTC. It encodes CSARVAGRQETQYF.

This chain connects TRBV27 to TRBJ1-1, with no clear D. Per germline, CDR1 MNHEY and CDR2 SMNVEV (reference sequence). The germline V and J ends were trimmed by 2 bases and 4 bases, with 8 bases remaining between them. The CDR3 sequence is 13 residues long. As DNA, the CDR3 is TGTGCCAGCAGTTTAGCCCTCACCACTGAAGCTTTCTTT. It encodes CASSLALTTEAFF.

The V and J genes are TRBV27 and TRBJ2-6, with 10 nucleotides matching TRBD1. Germline CDR1 MNHEY, CDR2 SMNVEV (reference sequence). The J segment lost 4 bases and the V segment lost 6 bases, leaving 12 bases of the junction unmatched. CDR3 length equals 18 residues. The CDR3: CASSPRQGAETGANVLTF. In DNA form, the CDR3 reads TGTGCCAGCAGCCCTCGACAGGGGGCAGAGACCGGGGCCAACGTCCTGACTTTC.

V gene TRBV6-1 combines with J gene TRBJ2-6; 11 bases fit TRBD2. The CDR3 sequence is 19 residues long. Losses at the gene ends were 6 bases for V and 3 bases for J; bases not matched to a gene: 13. The V gene's germline CDR1 is MNHNS and CDR2 SASEGT. CDR3 sequence reads: CASSNLGLAVQHGANVLTF. The CDR3 DNA sequence: TGTGCCAGCAGCAACTTGGGACTAGCGGTACAGCATGGGGCCAACGTCCTGACTTTC.

This chain uses TRBV5-1 with TRBJ2-7, with D tentatively TRBD1 or TRBD2 (5 bases each). This CDR3 is built from 12 residues. Germline lookup yields CDR1 SGHRS and CDR2 YFSETQ. Trimming shortened V by 3 bases and J by 5 bases, and 9 bases separated the two germline ends. The DNA of the CDR3 is TGCGCCAGCAGCTGGGACGGCAACGAGCAGTACTTC. This gives the protein CASSWDGNEQYF.

V and J are TRBV2 and TRBJ1-6; 11 nucleotides agree with TRBD1. The V segment lost 1 base and the J segment 7 bases; nucleotides outside the gene matches: 0. The CDR3 runs to 15 residues. Germline V lookup: CDR1 SNHLY, CDR2 FYNNEI. The CDR3 is CASSEGTGGNSPLHF. The CDR3 bases are TGTGCCAGCAGTGAAGGGACAGGGGGCAATTCACCCCTCCACTTT.

The V gene is TRBV10-3, the J gene TRBJ2-6, with 8 bases fitting TRBD1. The CDR3 loop spans 17 amino acids. V shed 4 bases, J shed 1 base, and the junction held 6 bases outside the gene matches. Per the germline V gene, CDR1 is ENHRY and CDR2 is SYGVKD. CDR3 nucleotides: TGTGCCATCAGTGGCGGGACAGGTGCGTCTGGGGCCAACGTCCTGACTTTC. Amino acids: CAISGGTGASGANVLTF.

This clonotype was seen a single time. Relative to the germline gene, one junction end is altered; a read error may explain this. This chain connects TRBV7-7 to TRBJ2-1, with TRBD2 matching 9 bases. Germline CDR1 is SSHAT and CDR2 is FNYEAQ (reference sequence). The CDR3 runs to 16 residues. The CDR3 loop reads CASSLSEGLAHNEQFF. The DNA of the CDR3 is TGTGCTAGCAGCTTATCGGAGGGACTAGCTCACAATGAGCAGTTCTTC.

This chain links TRBV20-1 with TRBJ2-1, with D perhaps matching TRBD2 (6 bases). This CDR3 spans 17 amino acids. V lost 0 bases to trimming and J lost 2 bases, with 17 bases between them. Germline CDR1 reads DFQATT; CDR2 reads SNEGSKA (reference sequence). The CDR3 coding sequence is TGCAGTGCTAGAGATCTTCGCGGGGCCCTGACCTACAATGAGCAGTTCTTC. Amino acid sequence: CSARDLRGALTYNEQFF.